Sequencing of this TCR beta chain was carried out in a study of cytomegalovirus exposure and HLA in healthy donors. Overall study results and limits: A later analysis found common viral pathogens apparently linked to several of the most significant clusters.

With respect to this clone: The antigen is unknown.

Trimming removed 3 bases at V and 7 bases at J, with 21 bases between. This CDR3 is 16 amino acids long. Germline V CDR1 and CDR2: MDHEN, SYDVKM. Both 60 Vbeta primers and 13 Jbeta primers went into the PCR. Libraries were prepared by immunoSEQ multiplex PCR; TCRdb keeps only in-frame clonotypes and omits some of them. The data contain 80,000 to 100,000 clones, around three fifths of them seen just once; the ten biggest clones take up 14% to 15%. This clonotype originated in a woman aged 40 to 55 in good health and CMV-seropositive. The sequencing input was PBMCs. The chain employs TRBV28 and TRBJ1-1; no definite D call. CDR3 in DNA: TGTGCCAGCAGTTTGAACGGGTACGAATCATTAGGTGAAGCTTTCTTT. Its translation: CASSLNGYESLGEAFF. The full variable domain, with the rest looked up from reference TRBV28 and TRBJ1-1, is DVKVTQSSRYLVKRTGEKVFLECVQDMDHENMFWYRQDPGLGLRLIYFSYDVKMKEKGDIPEGYSVSREKKERFSLILESASTNQTSMYLCASSLNGYESLGEAFFGQGTRLTVV.